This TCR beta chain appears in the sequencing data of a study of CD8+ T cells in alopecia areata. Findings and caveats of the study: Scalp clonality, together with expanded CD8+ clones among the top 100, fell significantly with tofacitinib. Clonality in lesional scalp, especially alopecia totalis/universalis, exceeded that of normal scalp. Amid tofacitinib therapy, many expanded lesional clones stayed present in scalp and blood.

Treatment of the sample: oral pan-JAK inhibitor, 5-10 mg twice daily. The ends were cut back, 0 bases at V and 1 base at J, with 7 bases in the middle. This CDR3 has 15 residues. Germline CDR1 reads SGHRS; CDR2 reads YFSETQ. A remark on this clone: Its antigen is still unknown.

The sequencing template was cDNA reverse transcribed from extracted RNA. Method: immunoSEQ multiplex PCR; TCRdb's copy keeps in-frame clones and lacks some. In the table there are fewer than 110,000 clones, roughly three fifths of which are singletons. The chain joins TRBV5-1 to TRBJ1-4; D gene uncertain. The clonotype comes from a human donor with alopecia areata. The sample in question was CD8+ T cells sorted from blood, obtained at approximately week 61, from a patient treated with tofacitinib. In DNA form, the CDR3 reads TGCGCCAGCAGCTTGGGAGGTGGAACTAATGAAAAACTGTTTTTT. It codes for CASSLGGGTNEKLFF.